The 18 T cell receptor beta chains listed next were all sequenced from one sample in a study of blood T cell repertoires in COVID-19. Measured with immunoSEQ multiplex PCR; TCRdb has only the in-frame clones, and not every one. The profile covers about 59,000 clones, with 81% appearing a single time and over 25% taken by the ten largest. The sequencing input was peripheral blood. The receptor source for this set is a man aged 60 to 75 with COVID-19, enrolled during active disease.

This sequence joins TRBV6-5 and TRBJ2-1, with 8 bases lining up with TRBD1. Germline CDR1 MNHEY, CDR2 SVGAGI. CDR3 length equals 14 residues. Unmatched junction bases numbered 5, after V lost 5 bases and J lost 5 bases. The CDR3 reads CASSMPGQDNEQFF. The CDR3, as DNA: TGTGCCAGCAGTATGCCGGGACAGGACAATGAGCAGTTCTTC.

V gene TRBV6-5 combines with J gene TRBJ2-7; TRBD1 matches 7 bases. The ends lost 4 bases at V and 3 bases at J; junction bases unmatched: 3. The CDR3 is 13 residues long. Per germline, CDR1 MNHEY and CDR2 SVGAGI. The CDR3 sequence is CASSSTGVYEQYF. Here the CDR3 DNA reads TGTGCCAGCAGTTCTACAGGGGTCTACGAGCAGTACTTC.

This chain joins TRBV11-2 and TRBJ2-7; the match to TRBD2 covers 10 bases. Germline V gives CDR1 SGHAT, CDR2 FQNNGV. With V trimmed by 3 bases and J by 4 bases, 18 bases remained unmatched. The CDR3 length is 19 residues. The CDR3 protein is CASSFSGTYTPAGGYEQYF. In nucleotides, the CDR3 is TGTGCCAGCAGCTTTTCCGGGACATATACGCCAGCGGGAGGGTACGAGCAGTACTTC.

This clone was recorded a few times. This rearrangement joins TRBV30 to TRBJ1-6; 10 bases map to TRBD1. The CDR3 runs to 16 residues. Unmatched junction bases numbered 7, after V lost 3 bases and J lost 5 bases. Germline assignment: CDR1 GTSNPN and CDR2 SVGIG (reference sequence). The CDR3 sequence is CAWSPGTGANNSPLHF. CDR3 DNA: TGTGCCTGGAGCCCCGGGACAGGGGCGAATAATTCACCCCTCCACTTT.

The chain recombines TRBV19 with TRBJ1-2; D perhaps matches TRBD1 (5 bases). Germline CDR1 is LNHDA and CDR2 is SQIVND (reference sequence). Trimming removed 8 bases at V and 7 bases at J, with 17 bases between. This CDR3 contains 13 residues. CDR3 sequence: CASSHTGTLGYTF. For the CDR3, the DNA is TGTGCCAGTTCCCACACCGGGACTCTTGGCTACACCTTC.

The chain joins TRBV2 to TRBJ2-3, with D uncertain. Germline loops: CDR1 SNHLY, CDR2 FYNNEI. V gave up 8 bases and J gave up 2 bases, with 14 bases separating them. This CDR3 has 14 residues. Here the CDR3 reads CASSRSPHTDTQYF. CDR3 bases: TGTGCCAGCTCGAGGTCCCCTCACACAGATACGCAGTATTTT.

The V gene is TRBV20-1, the J gene TRBJ1-2; 8 nucleotides agree with TRBD1. CDR1 is DFQATT and CDR2 is SNEGSKA in the germline V gene (reference sequence). The CDR3 contains 12 residues. J was trimmed by 10 bases and V by 3 bases; bases with no gene match: 7. This CDR3 reads CSASVQGADYTF. DNA of the CDR3: TGCAGTGCTAGTGTGCAGGGGGCCGACTACACCTTC.

This rearrangement joins TRBV7-2 to TRBJ2-5; 7 bases align to TRBD1. The CDR3 sequence is 17 residues long. J lost 8 bases, V lost 1 base, and 16 bases had no gene match. The germline CDR1 and CDR2 sequences are SGHTA and FQGNSA. Here the CDR3 reads CASSLVLWGQTKSTQYF. CDR3 coding DNA: TGTGCCAGCAGCTTAGTGTTGTGGGGACAGACCAAGAGTACCCAGTACTTC.

This clone appeared a single time. CDR3 in amino acids: CASTLLGASTDTQYF. CDR3 bases: TGTGCCAGCACCCTTCTTGGGGCTAGCACAGATACGCAGTATTTT. The chain has TRBV27 and TRBJ2-3, with a tentative D call TRBD1 (5 bases). Trimming removed 7 bases at V and 0 bases at J, with 14 bases between. Germline V CDR1 and CDR2: MNHEY, SMNVEV (reference sequence). This CDR3 is built from 15 residues.

The gene calls are TRBV2 and TRBJ2-7, with 9 nucleotides matching TRBD1. Germline V gives CDR1 SNHLY, CDR2 FYNNEI. V lost 6 bases to trimming and J lost 5 bases; unmatched junction nucleotides: 5. This CDR3 contains 13 residues. CDR3 DNA: TGTGCCAGCAGAGGGACAGGGCGGGACGAGCAGTACTTC. It codes for CASRGTGRDEQYF.

A few counts support this clone. The V and J genes are TRBV2 and TRBJ2-7, with TRBD2 as a possible D gene (6 bases). This CDR3 is 15 amino acids long. The germline V gene encodes CDR1 SNHLY and CDR2 FYNNEI. V was shortened by 6 bases and J by 3 bases, with 18 bases between the two germline ends. CDR3 bases: TGTGCCAGCAGACCTTTGGGGGGTAAAAACTACGAGCAGTACTTC. It is translated as CASRPLGGKNYEQYF. The variable domain in full, completed from reference TRBV2 and TRBJ2-7, reads EPEVTQTPSHQVTQMGQEVILRCVPISNHLYFYWYRQILGQKVEFLVSFYNNEISEKSEIFDDQFSVERPDGSNFTLKIRSTKLEDSAMYFCASRPLGGKNYEQYFGPGTRLTVT.

This rearrangement joins TRBV6-6 to TRBJ1-1; the match to TRBD1 covers 8 bases. This CDR3 has 13 residues. Germline V CDR1 and CDR2: MNHNY, SVGAGI (reference sequence). Trimming at V came to 7 bases and at J to 6 bases, leaving 7 bases not matched to a gene. The CDR3 loop reads CASTLTQGAEAFF. In nucleotides, the CDR3 is TGTGCCAGCACCTTGACACAGGGGGCTGAAGCTTTCTTT.

The rearrangement uses TRBV6-1 and TRBJ1-5, with D possibly being TRBD1 (5 bases). V dropped 1 base and J dropped 7 bases, with 14 bases sitting between them. Per germline, CDR1 MNHNS and CDR2 SASEGT. The CDR3 is 15 residues long. CDR3 loop: CASSEVFGGGQPQHF. CDR3 coding DNA: TGTGCCAGCAGTGAAGTTTTTGGGGGAGGACAGCCCCAGCATTTT.

The chain's CDR3 is CASSFRGSQTYF. CDR3 nucleotide sequence: TGTGCCAGCAGTTTCCGGGGTTCCCAAACGTACTTC. J is TRBJ2-7 and V is TRBV27; D is perhaps TRBD2 (5 bases). V lost 3 bases to trimming and J lost 12 bases, with 15 bases between them. This CDR3 spans 12 amino acids. Germline V gene lookup returns CDR1 MNHEY and CDR2 SMNVEV (reference sequence).

The gene calls are TRBV11-2 and TRBJ2-3; TRBD1 matches 8 bases. Germline trimming cut 4 bases from V and 2 bases from J; bases unmatched to any gene: 5. The CDR3 is made up of 15 amino acids. Per germline, CDR1 SGHAT and CDR2 FQNNGV. The DNA for the CDR3 is TGTGCCAGCAGCTCCAGACAGGGGCCCACAGATACGCAGTATTTT. This sequence encodes CASSSRQGPTDTQYF.

This clone has only a few counts. CDR3 in amino acids: CASSSRGGTPQQYF. CDR3 DNA sequence: TGTGCCAGCAGCAGCCGGGGGGGGACCCCCCAGCAGTACTTC. V usage is TRBV6-2 or TRBV6-3 and J usage is TRBJ2-7; 8 bases are a match to TRBD2. The CDR3 has 14 amino acids. V shed 6 bases and J 8 bases; nucleotides not matched to a gene: 12. CDR1 MNHEY and CDR2 SVGEGT come from the germline V gene.

The chain links TRBV5-1 to TRBJ1-1, with a possible D match to TRBD1 (5 bases). Germline CDR1 reads SGHRS; CDR2 reads YFSETQ. Deletions cut 0 bases from V and 1 base from J, with 10 bases between. This CDR3 comprises 15 residues. DNA of the CDR3: TGCGCCAGCAGCTTGGCCCAGCAGGGGAACACTGAAGCTTTCTTT. It yields the protein CASSLAQQGNTEAFF.

There are a few counts of this clone. This chain uses TRBV14 with TRBJ1-2; 8 nucleotides align to TRBD1. Germline V gene data show CDR1 as SGHDN and CDR2 as FVKESK. The CDR3 runs to 15 residues. After removal of 0 bases from V and 8 bases from J, the junction contained 8 bases not matched to a gene. CDR3 region: CASSQDNRGSVGYTF. CDR3 coding DNA: TGTGCCAGCAGCCAAGATAACAGGGGGTCGGTAGGCTACACCTTC.